Listed here is a single TCR beta chain. TCRdb re-analysed the reads in MiXCR, keeping a single row per CDR3 protein. The top ten hold roughly 8% of the sample, which has hundreds of thousands of distinct CDR3 sequences, approximately 25% seen once. The CDR3 has 11 residues. Trimming removed 6 bases from V and 7 bases from J, with 9 bases in between. Germline values: CDR1 MDHEN, CDR2 SYDVKM. The sample originates from a study of T cell repertoires in cytomegalovirus infection. Study-level background: Indications of both CMV infection and matching HLA type were provided by public TCR beta signatures.

Sample: CD8+ T cells from PBMCs. The chain combines TRBV28 with TRBJ1-2; a weak D match, TRBD1 (5 bases). The receptor was isolated from a human donor in good health (CMV status not recorded). Some clones in this sample may be carry-over from other donors' samples. CDR3 region: CASSLGTGYTF. The CDR3 DNA is TGTGCCAGCAGCCTTGGGACTGGCTACACCTTC.